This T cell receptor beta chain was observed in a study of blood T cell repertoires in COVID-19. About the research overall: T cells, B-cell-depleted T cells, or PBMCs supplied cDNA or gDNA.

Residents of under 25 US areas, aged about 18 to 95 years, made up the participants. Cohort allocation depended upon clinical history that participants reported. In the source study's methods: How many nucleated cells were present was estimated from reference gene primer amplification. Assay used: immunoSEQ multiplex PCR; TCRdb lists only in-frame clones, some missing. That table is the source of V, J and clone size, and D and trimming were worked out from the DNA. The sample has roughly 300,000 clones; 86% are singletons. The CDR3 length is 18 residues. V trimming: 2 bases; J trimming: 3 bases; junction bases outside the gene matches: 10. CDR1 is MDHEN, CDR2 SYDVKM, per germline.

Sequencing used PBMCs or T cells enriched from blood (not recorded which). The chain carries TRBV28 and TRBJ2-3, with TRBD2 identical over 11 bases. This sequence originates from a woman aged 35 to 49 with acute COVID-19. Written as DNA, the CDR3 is TGTGCCAGCAGTTTACGATCAAGGCTAGCGGGAGGTACAGATACGCAGTATTTT. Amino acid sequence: CASSLRSRLAGGTDTQYF.